The present entry profiles one TCR beta chain with its context. The antigen is not known. V shed 3 bases, J shed 2 bases, and the junction held 1 base outside the gene matches. The CDR3 runs to 15 residues. The germline V gene has CDR1 SGHAT and CDR2 FQDESV (reference sequence). By 5'RACE template switching, TCR cDNA was produced, with a universal primer site and UMIs added in the process. TCRdb re-called the 5' RACE reads through MiXCR, storing one row per CDR3 protein. Of roughly 520,000 distinct CDR3 sequences in the sample, 21% were seen once. The record originates from a study of T cells after yellow fever vaccination. Study-wide points: The secondary response showed a weaker magnitude and a faster peak, day 5 versus 15. Only a minor proportion of clonotypes was detected across both CD4 and CD8 compartments.

This clonotype originated in a man aged 18 to 35 who received the YFV17D yellow fever vaccine. Sequencing used PBMCs, obtained about 20 days after the first yellow fever vaccination. This chain uses TRBV11-1 with TRBJ2-1; 10 nucleotides line up with TRBD1. CDR3 amino acids: CASSLTGGPYNEQFF. DNA for the CDR3: TGTGCCAGCAGCTTGACAGGGGGCCCCTACAATGAGCAGTTCTTC.